The following is a T cell receptor (beta chain) sequence with its context. What antigen it recognizes has not been identified. No base qualities exist here, and no much larger clone lies one base off it. This sample is drawn from a study of cytomegalovirus exposure and HLA in healthy donors (dated by TCRdb to 2016 to 2017). Notes on the research overall: An earlier analysis of some 500 of the donors reported 250 to 300 Gb of sequence data and some 120 million unique TCR beta sequences from roughly 180 million T cells. In an earlier analysis of 587 of the donors, high-throughput TCR beta sequencing was used to judge whether each TCR beta V gene segment behaved as functional or pseudogenic. High-throughput TCR immunosequencing, statistical association of individual TCRs with disease status, and machine learning were combined to predict cytomegalovirus infection status. The study was designed to test whether signatures of past pathogen exposure could be identified by cataloging public T cell receptors. Among about 370 genotyped donors of the cohort, an average of approximately 240,000 unique TCR beta nucleotide sequences was sequenced per donor, of which about 19% were non-productive. An early release covering around 630 HLA-typed donors comprised roughly 300 gigabases of sequencing data and tens of millions of unique TCR sequences. Using immunosequencing, the study profiled T cell repertoires from around 670 subjects and related those repertoires to cytomegalovirus serostatus. Typing coverage differed by locus: A, B, C, DRB1 and DQB1 were typed in about 629-640 donors, DQA1 in about 560, DPA1 in approximately 610, and DPB1 in 450 to 490. Donor age, sex, ethnicity and CMV serostatus were collected together with the repertoire data. To study patterns of TCR occurrence, a later analysis re-analyzed previously published TCR beta repertoires from 666 donors and added high-resolution HLA genotyping. Both class I and class II loci were covered by HLA typing, at four-digit resolution. Every repertoire in the discovery cohort had been generated on one and the same sequencing platform. Along with the roughly 670-subject first cohort, a separate validation cohort of over a hundred different subjects was used. Genome-wide SNP genotypes for about 55% of the roughly 670 donors were used in a later genetic analysis, which treated that subset as a discovery cohort. Because of strong linkage in the cohort, a handful of DR-DQ haplotypes were treated as single units for association and clustering. The genetic ancestry cluster associated with self-reported Caucasian donors included 70% to 85% of the 350 to 500 genotyped donors. The later analysis used no new phenotypic data to find candidate immune exposures, relying instead on TCR beta sequences and their occurrence across donors. Findings and caveats that apply to the study as a whole: In a later analysis, several top co-occurrence clusters were reported to appear linked to parvovirus B19, influenza, CMV and Epstein-Barr virus. Linkage disequilibrium might explain the correlated functional status among segregating V segments, but an unknown experimental factor could not be ruled out. Only TCR beta chains were sequenced in this cohort, and the absence of alpha or paired-chain data limited detectable features. A cluster of highly shared sequence variants was judged likely to represent a technical artifact of the sequencing pipeline. A few of the identified cytomegalovirus-associated TCR beta chains were confirmed in vitro to be specific for cytomegalovirus antigens. Some IMGT-functional V segments, including TRBV6-2 and TRBV6-3, could not be told apart with the 87-base-pair reads, so those segments were excluded. CMV serostatus was the only immune exposure information available for the cohort. A further reported finding was that TCR beta sequences accurately predicted the HLA-A and HLA-B alleles for most subjects in the first cohort. Because HLA typing was unavailable for some donors at each locus, only the typed subset was used in association tests. The classifier was reported to diagnose cytomegalovirus status with high specificity and sensitivity in both the original and validation cohorts. In a later analysis, HLA-associated TCR beta chains showed more clonal expansion and lower generation probabilities than non-associated chains that were equally common. According to the authors, the approach could potentially be generalized to other disease states and immunological phenotypes. In a later genetic analysis, fewer N-insertions in productive TCRs were reported among donors in an Asian-associated ancestry cluster than the roughly 640-donor mean. A later analysis associated 15,000 to 20,000 TCR beta sequences with specific HLA alleles at a false discovery rate of 0.05. Assigning TCR associations to individual alleles was difficult when HLA alleles, especially DR and DQ, strongly co-occurred. The study gave a list of about 170 TCR beta chains associated with cytomegalovirus. Sequencing depth was assumed to be roughly uniform across donors in the presence/absence analyses, though that assumption may not hold. Most CMV-associated TCR beta chains appeared to be HLA-restricted in a later analysis, and the HLA associations seemed to be driven largely by CMV exposure. In an earlier analysis of roughly 560 of the donors, most TCR beta V segments were observed in productive rearrangements about 87% or about 30% of the time, broadly matching IMGT annotations. Most TCR sequences were seen in very few donors, while some public TCRs were found in many individuals. The earlier analysis of 587 of the donors excluded approximately 15 rarely observed V segments, including chromosome 9 orphons, because counts were too low. In a later analysis, TCR association rates were found to vary across HLA loci, with the most associated TCRs seen for DRB1 alleles and the fewest for HLA-C alleles. V-gene and J-gene trimming of TCR beta chains was associated with a missense DCLRE1C variant in a later genetic analysis, and the association was replicated in an independent cohort.

The cohort was made up of under 800 healthy bone marrow donors. All cohort members were sampled while nominally healthy, although unrecorded immune exposures were likely present. The donor was CMV seronegative and was included in the group of a few hundred seronegative cohort members. A peripheral blood sample was collected from each donor, and TCR beta sequencing was performed on peripheral blood mononuclear cells. Genomic DNA was extracted from the blood cell samples with the Qiagen DNeasy Blood Extraction Kit. Libraries were constructed by the immunoSEQ multiplex PCR assay. For the multiplex PCR, a mixture combining 60 forward primers for TCR Vbeta segments and 13 reverse primers for TCR Jbeta segments was used. Amplification of the CDR3 region of rearranged TCR beta genes was performed with a multiplex PCR assay on genomic DNA. The Illumina HiSeq System was used to sequence the amplified TCR beta libraries as 87-base-pair reads. In the source study's methods: A later analysis tallied tens of millions of unique TCR beta chains across the 650 to 750 repertoires, and about 10 million of those chains were shared by two or more donors. Raw reads were error-corrected and collapsed into unique sequences with a nearest-neighbor algorithm that merged closely related sequences to remove PCR and sequencing errors. V, D and J gene segments were assigned by aligning CDR3 sequences to IMGT reference sequences. For a sequence to be retained, a match of at least six nucleotides was required to both a V gene segment and a J gene segment. Rearrangements were classified as productive when the CDR3 lacked stop codons and remained in frame with V and J, and all other rearrangements were classified as non-productive. Following IMGT convention, CDR3 was defined as the stretch from the second conserved V-encoded cysteine up to the conserved J-encoded phenylalanine. The earlier analysis of 500 to 650 of the donors excluded any sequence lacking an unambiguous match to a single V gene segment. An earlier analysis of approximately 590 of the donors called V segments functional above 56.7% productive rearrangements and segregating when the between-donor standard deviation exceeded 5%. A statistical classification framework was built for diagnosing cytomegalovirus status from the catalog of TCR beta chain sequences. A later analysis assigned V and J genes by comparing TCR nucleotide sequences with IMGT/GENE-DB human TR gene sequences. A later analysis assigned CDR3 sequences and most-parsimonious VDJ recombination scenarios with the TCRdist pipeline. In a later analysis, each TCR beta chain was defined by its CDR3 amino acid sequence together with its V-gene family, and reads without a unique V-gene family were excluded. As a way to deal with suspected cross-contamination and a sequencing artifact, a later analysis dropped hundreds of nucleotide sequences that were highly shared and had low generation probability. For each public chain, a later analysis derived a clonal expansion index from normalized ranks of inferred template counts within each repertoire. In a later analysis, generation probabilities were computed using a VDJ recombination model fitted to out-of-frame rearrangements, and the results were checked against IGoR. A later analysis scored TCR-TCR, TCR-HLA and TCR-CMV co-occurrence with hypergeometric tests, applying a repertoire-size bias correction to TCR pairs. In a later analysis, false discovery rates were estimated by permuting HLA or CMV assignments 20 times. In a later analysis, co-occurring TCRs were grouped with DBSCAN, and TCRdist sequence similarity was added when clustering was performed within HLA-allele-positive subsets. Repertoires with fewer than 30,000 or more than 120,000 public chains, plus five repertoires with anomalous nucleotide sharing, were excluded from co-occurrence clustering. TCRdb limited this immuneACCESS table to in-frame rearrangements with V and J called. A share of clones is missing; checked studies link under half to unresolved V genes, and the rest is unexplained. That table gives V, J and clone size, and the DNA gave D and trimming. Counted in this sample were 150,000 to 200,000 clones; approximately 80% of them appeared once. The leading ten clones occupy roughly 1.9% of the sample.

The CDR3 numbers 14 residues from cysteine through phenylalanine. The DNA shown is the 42-base CDR3, in frame from base 1. According to the germline V gene, CDR1 reads SGHTA and CDR2 reads FQGNSA. Trimming takes 1 base from V and 4 bases from J, and the germline ends sit 10 bases apart. Input material: PBMCs. This chain is built from TRBV7-2 and TRBJ1-1; tentative D gene TRBD1, with 5 bases matching. The TCR sequence derives from a woman in her 30s in good health and CMV-seronegative. CDR3 region: CASSLGRGTTEAFF. The nucleotide sequence reads as follows: TGTGCCAGCAGCTTAGGCCGGGGGACCACTGAAGCTTTCTTT.